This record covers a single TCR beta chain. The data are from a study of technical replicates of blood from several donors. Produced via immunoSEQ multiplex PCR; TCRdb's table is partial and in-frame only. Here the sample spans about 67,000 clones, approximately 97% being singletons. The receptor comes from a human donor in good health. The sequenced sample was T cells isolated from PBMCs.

The CDR3 spells CASSLATGGAYEQYF. In DNA form, the CDR3 reads TGTGCCAGCAGCTTAGCAACGGGGGGAGCCTACGAGCAGTACTTC. The chain has TRBV7-9 and TRBJ2-7; 7 nucleotides agree with TRBD2. The CDR3 totals 15 residues. Germline values: CDR1 SEHNR, CDR2 FQNEAQ (reference sequence). With 0 bases clipped from V and 2 bases from J, the junction kept 4 bases outside the gene matches.